The clone carrying this T cell receptor (beta chain) was counted between two and nine times. A much larger clone sits a single nucleotide away, making a read error possible. The V gene lost 4 bases and the J gene lost 1 base, with 11 bases spanning the gap. Germline CDR1 is SGHNT and CDR2 is YYREEE (reference sequence). The CDR3 is made up of 14 amino acids. This entry belongs to a study of tumor and adjacent non-tumor tissue in lung cancer. About the study: Patients comprised roughly 12 adenocarcinoma, 2 squamous cell carcinoma and 1 small cell lung cancer.

This sample's RNA came from whole unsorted tissue. This non-tumor lung sample came from over 3 cm beyond the tumor edge. TCRbeta libraries were built with three rounds of nested PCR, modified from ARM-PCR. TCRdb processed the multiplex PCR reads anew with MiXCR; each CDR3 protein has one entry. The sample carries 40,000 to 45,000 distinct CDR3 sequences, roughly 60% recorded once. The chain couples TRBV5-4 to TRBJ2-5; D not certain. The sequence came from a woman in her forties with non-small cell lung cancer. The sample consisted of distant non-tumor lung tissue. The CDR3 DNA reads TGTGCCAGCAGCCCTAGACAAGGCCAAGAGACCCAGTACTTC. This codes for CASSPRQGQETQYF.